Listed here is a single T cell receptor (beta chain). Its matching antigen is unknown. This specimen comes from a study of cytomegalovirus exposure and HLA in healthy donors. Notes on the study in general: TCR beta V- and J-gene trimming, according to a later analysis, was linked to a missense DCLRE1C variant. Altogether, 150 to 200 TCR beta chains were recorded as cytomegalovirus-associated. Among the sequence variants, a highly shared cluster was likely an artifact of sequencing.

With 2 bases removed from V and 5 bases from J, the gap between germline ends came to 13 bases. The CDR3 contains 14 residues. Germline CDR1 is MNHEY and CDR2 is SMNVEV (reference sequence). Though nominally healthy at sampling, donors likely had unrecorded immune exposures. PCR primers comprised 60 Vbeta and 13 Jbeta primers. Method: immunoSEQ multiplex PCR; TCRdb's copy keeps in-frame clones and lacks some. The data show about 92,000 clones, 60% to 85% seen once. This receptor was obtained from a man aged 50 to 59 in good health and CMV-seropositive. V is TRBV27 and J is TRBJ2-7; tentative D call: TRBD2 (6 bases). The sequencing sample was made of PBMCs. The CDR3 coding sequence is TGTGCCAGCAGTTTAGCGTGGGCGGGAAACGAGCAGTACTTC. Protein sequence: CASSLAWAGNEQYF.